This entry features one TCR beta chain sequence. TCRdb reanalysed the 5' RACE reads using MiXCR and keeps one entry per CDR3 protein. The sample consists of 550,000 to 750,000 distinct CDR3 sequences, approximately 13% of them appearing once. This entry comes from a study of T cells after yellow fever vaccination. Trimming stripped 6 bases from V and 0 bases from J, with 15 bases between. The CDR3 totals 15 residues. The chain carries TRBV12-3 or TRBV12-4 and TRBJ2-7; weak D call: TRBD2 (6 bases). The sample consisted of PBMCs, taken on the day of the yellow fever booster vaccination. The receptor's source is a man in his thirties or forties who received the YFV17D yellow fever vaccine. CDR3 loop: CASSLGLFPSYEQYF. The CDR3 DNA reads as TGTGCCAGCAGCTTGGGACTGTTCCCCTCCTACGAGCAGTACTTC.